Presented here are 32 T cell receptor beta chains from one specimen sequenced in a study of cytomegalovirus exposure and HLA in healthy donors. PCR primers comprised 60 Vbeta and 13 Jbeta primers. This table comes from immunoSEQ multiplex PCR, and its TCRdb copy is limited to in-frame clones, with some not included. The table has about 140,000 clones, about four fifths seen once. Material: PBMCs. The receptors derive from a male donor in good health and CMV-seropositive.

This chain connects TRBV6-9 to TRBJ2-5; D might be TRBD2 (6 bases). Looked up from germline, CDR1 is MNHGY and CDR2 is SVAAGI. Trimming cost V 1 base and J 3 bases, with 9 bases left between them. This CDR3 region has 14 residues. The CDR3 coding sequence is TGTGCCAGCAGTTATTGGCGGGGCGAAGAGACCCAGTACTTC. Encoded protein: CASSYWRGEETQYF.

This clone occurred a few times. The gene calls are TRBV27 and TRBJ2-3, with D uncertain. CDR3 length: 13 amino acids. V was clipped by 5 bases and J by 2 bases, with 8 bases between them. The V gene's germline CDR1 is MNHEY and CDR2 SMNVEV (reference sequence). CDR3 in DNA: TGTGCCAGCAGTCCCTACGACACAGATACGCAGTATTTT. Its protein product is CASSPYDTDTQYF.

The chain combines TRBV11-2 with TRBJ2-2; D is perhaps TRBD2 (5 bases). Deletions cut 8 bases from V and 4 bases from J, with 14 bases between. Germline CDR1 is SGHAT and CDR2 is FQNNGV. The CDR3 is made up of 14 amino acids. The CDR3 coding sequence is TGTGCCAGCTTCGGTCTAGAGGGCACCGGGGAGCTGTTTTTT. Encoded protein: CASFGLEGTGELFF.

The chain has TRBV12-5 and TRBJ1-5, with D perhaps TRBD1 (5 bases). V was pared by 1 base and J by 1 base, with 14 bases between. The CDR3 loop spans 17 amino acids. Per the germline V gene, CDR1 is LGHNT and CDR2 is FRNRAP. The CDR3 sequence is CASGLAGGGRSNQPQHF. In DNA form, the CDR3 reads TGTGCTAGTGGTTTGGCCGGGGGGGGTCGAAGCAATCAGCCCCAGCATTTT.

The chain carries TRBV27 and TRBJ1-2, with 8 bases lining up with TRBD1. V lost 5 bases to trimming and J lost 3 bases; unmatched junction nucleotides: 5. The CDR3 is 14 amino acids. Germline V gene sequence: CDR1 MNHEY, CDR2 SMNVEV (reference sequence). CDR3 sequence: CASSPDRGYYGYTF. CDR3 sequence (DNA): TGTGCCAGCAGTCCAGACAGGGGTTACTATGGCTACACCTTC.

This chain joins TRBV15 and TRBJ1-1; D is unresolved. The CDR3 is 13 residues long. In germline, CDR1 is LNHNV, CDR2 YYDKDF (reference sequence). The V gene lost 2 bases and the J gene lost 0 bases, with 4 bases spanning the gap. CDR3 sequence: CATSRQMNTEAFF. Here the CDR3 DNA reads TGTGCCACCAGCAGACAAATGAACACTGAAGCTTTCTTT.

The CDR3 nucleotides are TGTGCTAGTGGTTGGGGACAGTCCCTCGGGAACACTGAAGCTTTCTTT. Translating it yields CASGWGQSLGNTEAFF. This sequence joins TRBV12-5 and TRBJ1-1; 7 nucleotides line up with TRBD1. In germline, CDR1 is LGHNT, CDR2 FRNRAP. V lost 4 bases and J lost 1; bases outside the gene matches: 9. The CDR3 runs to 16 residues. The full variable domain, with the rest looked up from reference TRBV12-5 and TRBJ1-1, is DARVTQTPRHKVTEMGQEVTMRCQPILGHNTVFWYRQTMMQGLELLAYFRNRAPLDDSGMPKDRFSAEMPDATLATLKIQPSEPRDSAVYFCASGWGQSLGNTEAFFGQGTRLTVV.

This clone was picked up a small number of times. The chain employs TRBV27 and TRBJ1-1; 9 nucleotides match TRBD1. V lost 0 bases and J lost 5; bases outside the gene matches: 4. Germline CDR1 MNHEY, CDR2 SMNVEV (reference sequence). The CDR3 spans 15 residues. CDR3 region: CASSLSTGGNTEAFF. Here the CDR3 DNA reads TGTGCCAGCAGTTTATCGACAGGGGGTAATACTGAAGCTTTCTTT.

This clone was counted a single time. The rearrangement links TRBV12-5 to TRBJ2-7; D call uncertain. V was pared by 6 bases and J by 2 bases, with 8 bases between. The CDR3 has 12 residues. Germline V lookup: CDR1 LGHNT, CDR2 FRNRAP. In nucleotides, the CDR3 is TGTGCTAGTGGCCCAAGCCCCTACGAGCAGTACTTC. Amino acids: CASGPSPYEQYF. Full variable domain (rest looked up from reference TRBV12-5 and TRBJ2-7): DARVTQTPRHKVTEMGQEVTMRCQPILGHNTVFWYRQTMMQGLELLAYFRNRAPLDDSGMPKDRFSAEMPDATLATLKIQPSEPRDSAVYFCASGPSPYEQYFGPGTRLTVT.

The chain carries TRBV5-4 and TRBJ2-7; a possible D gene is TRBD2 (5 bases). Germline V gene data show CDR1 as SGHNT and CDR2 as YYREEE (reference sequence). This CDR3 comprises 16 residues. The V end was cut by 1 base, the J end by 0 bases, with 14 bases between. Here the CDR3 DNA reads TGTGCCAGCAGCTTGTGGATAGCGCGACACTCCTACGAGCAGTACTTC. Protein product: CASSLWIARHSYEQYF.

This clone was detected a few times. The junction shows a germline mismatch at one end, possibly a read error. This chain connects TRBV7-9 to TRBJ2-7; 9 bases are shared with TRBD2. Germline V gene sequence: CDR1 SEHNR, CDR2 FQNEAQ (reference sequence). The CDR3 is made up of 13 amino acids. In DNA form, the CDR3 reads TGTTCCAGCGAGTTAGCGGGAGTTTACGAGCAGTACTTC. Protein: CSSELAGVYEQYF.

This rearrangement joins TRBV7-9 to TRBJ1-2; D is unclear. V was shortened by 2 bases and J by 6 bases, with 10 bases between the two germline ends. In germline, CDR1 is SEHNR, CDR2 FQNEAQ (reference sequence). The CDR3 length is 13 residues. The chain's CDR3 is CASSLPGADGYTF. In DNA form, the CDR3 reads TGTGCCAGCAGCTTACCAGGCGCCGATGGCTACACCTTC.

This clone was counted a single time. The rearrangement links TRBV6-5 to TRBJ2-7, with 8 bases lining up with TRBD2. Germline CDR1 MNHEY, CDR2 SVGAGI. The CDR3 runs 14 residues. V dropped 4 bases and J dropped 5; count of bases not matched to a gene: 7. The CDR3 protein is CASSSTSESHEQYF. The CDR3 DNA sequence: TGTGCCAGCAGTTCGACTAGCGAGTCACACGAGCAGTACTTC.

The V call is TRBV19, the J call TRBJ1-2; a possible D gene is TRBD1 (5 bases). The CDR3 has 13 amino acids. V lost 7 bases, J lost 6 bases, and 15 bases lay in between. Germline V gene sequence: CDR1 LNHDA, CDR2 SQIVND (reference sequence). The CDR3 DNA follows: TGTGCCAGTACGTACGGACCAGGGAATGGCTACACCTTC. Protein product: CASTYGPGNGYTF.

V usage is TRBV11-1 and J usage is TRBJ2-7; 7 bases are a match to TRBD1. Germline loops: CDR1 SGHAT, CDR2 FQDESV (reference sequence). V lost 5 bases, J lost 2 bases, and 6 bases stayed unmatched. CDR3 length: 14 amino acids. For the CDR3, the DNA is TGTGCCAGCAGCCAGCCGGGACAGACCTACGAGCAGTACTTC. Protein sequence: CASSQPGQTYEQYF. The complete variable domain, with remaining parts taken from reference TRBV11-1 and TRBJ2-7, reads EAEVAQSPRYKITEKSQAVAFWCDPISGHATLYWYRQILGQGPELLVQFQDESVVDDSQLPKDRFSAERLKGVDSTLKIQPAELGDSAMYLCASSQPGQTYEQYFGPGTRLTVT.

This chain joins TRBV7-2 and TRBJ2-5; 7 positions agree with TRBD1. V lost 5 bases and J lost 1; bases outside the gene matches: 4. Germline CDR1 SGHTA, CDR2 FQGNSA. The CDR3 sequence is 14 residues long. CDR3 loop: CASSTGTVQETQYF. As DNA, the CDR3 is TGTGCCAGCAGCACCGGGACAGTCCAAGAGACCCAGTACTTC.

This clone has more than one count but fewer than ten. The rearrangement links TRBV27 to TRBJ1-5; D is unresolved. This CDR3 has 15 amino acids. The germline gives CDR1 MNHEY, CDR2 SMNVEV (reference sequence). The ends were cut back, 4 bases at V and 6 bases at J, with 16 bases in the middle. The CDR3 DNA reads TGTGCCAGCAGTTCGAGGGCGGTCCTAGGTCAGCCCCAGCATTTT. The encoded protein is CASSSRAVLGQPQHF.

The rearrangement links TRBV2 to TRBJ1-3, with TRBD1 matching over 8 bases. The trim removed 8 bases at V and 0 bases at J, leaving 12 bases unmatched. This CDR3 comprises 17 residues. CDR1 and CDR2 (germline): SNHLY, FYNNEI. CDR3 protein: CASGGRTGILSGNTIYF. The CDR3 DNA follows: TGTGCCAGCGGCGGCAGGACAGGGATTCTCTCTGGAAACACCATATATTTT.

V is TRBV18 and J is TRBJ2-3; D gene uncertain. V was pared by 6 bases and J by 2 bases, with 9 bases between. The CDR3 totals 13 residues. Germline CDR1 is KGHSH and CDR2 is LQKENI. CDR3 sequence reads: CASSPTNTDTQYF. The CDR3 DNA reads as TGTGCCAGCTCCCCTACTAACACAGATACGCAGTATTTT.

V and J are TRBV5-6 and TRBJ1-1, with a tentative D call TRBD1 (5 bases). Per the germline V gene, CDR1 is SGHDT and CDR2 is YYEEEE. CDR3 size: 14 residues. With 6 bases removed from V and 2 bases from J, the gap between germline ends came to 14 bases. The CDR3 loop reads CASNDKQVNTEAFF. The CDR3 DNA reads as TGTGCCAGCAACGATAAACAGGTAAACACTGAAGCTTTCTTT.

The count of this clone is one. The CDR3 nucleotides read TGCGCCAGCAGCTTAGGACAGGGGGCCTACGAGCAGTACTTC. It specifies CASSLGQGAYEQYF. The chain couples TRBV5-1 to TRBJ2-7; 10 bases line up with TRBD1. The V and J ends lost 2 bases and 2 bases, in that order; junction bases with no gene match: 1. Germline V gene data show CDR1 as SGHRS and CDR2 as YFSETQ. The CDR3 loop spans 14 amino acids.

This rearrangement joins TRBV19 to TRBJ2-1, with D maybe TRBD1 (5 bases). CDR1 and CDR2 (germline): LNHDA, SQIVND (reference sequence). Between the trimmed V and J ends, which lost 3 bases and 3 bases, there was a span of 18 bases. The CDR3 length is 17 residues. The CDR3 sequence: CASSIEKGATVYNEQFF. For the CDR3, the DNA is TGTGCCAGTAGTATTGAGAAAGGGGCGACGGTCTACAATGAGCAGTTCTTC.

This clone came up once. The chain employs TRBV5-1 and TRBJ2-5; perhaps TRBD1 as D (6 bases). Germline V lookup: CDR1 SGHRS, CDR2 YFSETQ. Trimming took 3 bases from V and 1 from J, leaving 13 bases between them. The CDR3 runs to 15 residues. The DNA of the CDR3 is TGCGCCAGCAGCTATGGGGTGGGGGCCCAAGAGACCCAGTACTTC. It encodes CASSYGVGAQETQYF.

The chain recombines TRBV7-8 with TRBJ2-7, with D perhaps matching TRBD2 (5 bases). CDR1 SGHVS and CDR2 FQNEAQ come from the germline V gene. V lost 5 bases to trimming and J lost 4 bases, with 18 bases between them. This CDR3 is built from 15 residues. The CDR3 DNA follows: TGTGCCAGCAGCCCCCCTGCGGGCGCAACGTACGAGCAGTACTTC. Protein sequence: CASSPPAGATYEQYF.

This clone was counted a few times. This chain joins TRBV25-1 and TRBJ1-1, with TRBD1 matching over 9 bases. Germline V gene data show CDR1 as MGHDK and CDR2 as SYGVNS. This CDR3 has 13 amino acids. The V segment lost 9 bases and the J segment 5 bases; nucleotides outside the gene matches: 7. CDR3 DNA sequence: TGTGCCAGTATGACAGGGGGTATTACTGAAGCTTTCTTT. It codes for CASMTGGITEAFF.

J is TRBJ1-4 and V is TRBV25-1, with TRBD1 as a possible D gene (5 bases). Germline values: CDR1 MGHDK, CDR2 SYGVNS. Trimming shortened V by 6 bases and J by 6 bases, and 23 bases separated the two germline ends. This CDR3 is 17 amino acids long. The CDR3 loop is CASSTNRGERLYEKLFF. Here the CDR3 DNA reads TGTGCCAGCAGCACAAATCGGGGGGAACGTTTGTATGAAAAACTGTTTTTT.

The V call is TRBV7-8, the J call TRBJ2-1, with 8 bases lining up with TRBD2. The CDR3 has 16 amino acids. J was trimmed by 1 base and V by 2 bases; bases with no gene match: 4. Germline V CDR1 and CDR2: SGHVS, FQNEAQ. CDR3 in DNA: TGTGCCAGCAGCTTACGAGGCGGGAGGTCCTACAATGAGCAGTTCTTC. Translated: CASSLRGGRSYNEQFF.

Here the CDR3 DNA reads TGTGCCAGCAGCTTAGGCCTAGCGATTTACGAGCAGTACTTC. Protein sequence: CASSLGLAIYEQYF. The chain employs TRBV5-5 and TRBJ2-7, with D possibly being TRBD2 (6 bases). The CDR3 is made up of 14 amino acids. The V end was cut by 2 bases, the J end by 4 bases, with 13 bases between. Germline V lookup: CDR1 SGHKS, CDR2 YYEKEE (reference sequence).

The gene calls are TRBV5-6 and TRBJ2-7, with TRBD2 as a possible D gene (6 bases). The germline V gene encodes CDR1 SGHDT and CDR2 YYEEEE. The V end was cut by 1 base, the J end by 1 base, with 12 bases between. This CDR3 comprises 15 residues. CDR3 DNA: TGTGCCAGCAGCTTGTTTCGGGACTTATCCTACGAGCAGTACTTC. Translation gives CASSLFRDLSYEQYF.

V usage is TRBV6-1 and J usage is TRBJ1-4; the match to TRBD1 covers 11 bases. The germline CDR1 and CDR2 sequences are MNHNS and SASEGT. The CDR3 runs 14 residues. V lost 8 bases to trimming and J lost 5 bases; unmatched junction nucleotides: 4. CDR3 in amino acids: CASGDRGGNEKLFF. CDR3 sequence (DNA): TGTGCCAGCGGGGACAGGGGGGGGAATGAAAAACTGTTTTTT.

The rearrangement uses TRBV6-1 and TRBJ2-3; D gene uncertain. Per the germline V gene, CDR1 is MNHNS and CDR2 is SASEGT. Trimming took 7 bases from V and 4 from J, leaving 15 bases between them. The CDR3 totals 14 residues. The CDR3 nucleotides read TGTGCCAGCACGCGGTGGATGGTCGCAGATACGCAGTATTTT. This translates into CASTRWMVADTQYF.

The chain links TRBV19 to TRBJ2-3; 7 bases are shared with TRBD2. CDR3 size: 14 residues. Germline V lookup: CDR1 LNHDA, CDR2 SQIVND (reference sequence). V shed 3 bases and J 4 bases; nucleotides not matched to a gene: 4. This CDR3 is CASSMGRGADTQYF. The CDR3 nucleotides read TGTGCCAGTAGTATGGGTCGGGGGGCAGATACGCAGTATTTT.